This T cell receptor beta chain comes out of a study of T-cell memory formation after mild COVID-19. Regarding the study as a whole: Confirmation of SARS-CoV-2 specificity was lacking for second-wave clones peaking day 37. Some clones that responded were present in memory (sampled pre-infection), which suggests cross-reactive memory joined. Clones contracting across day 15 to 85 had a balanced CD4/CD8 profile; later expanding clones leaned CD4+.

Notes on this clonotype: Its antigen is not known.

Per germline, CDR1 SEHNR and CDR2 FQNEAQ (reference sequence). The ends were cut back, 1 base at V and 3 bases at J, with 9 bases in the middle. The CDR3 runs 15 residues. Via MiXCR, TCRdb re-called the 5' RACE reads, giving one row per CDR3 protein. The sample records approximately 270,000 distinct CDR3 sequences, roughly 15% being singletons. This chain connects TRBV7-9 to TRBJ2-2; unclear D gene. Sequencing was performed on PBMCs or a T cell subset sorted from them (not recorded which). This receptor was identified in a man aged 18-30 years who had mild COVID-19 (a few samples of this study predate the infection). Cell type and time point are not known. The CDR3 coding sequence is TGTGCCAGCAGCTTAGTATCCAGTCACACCGGGGAGCTGTTTTTT. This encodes CASSLVSSHTGELFF.